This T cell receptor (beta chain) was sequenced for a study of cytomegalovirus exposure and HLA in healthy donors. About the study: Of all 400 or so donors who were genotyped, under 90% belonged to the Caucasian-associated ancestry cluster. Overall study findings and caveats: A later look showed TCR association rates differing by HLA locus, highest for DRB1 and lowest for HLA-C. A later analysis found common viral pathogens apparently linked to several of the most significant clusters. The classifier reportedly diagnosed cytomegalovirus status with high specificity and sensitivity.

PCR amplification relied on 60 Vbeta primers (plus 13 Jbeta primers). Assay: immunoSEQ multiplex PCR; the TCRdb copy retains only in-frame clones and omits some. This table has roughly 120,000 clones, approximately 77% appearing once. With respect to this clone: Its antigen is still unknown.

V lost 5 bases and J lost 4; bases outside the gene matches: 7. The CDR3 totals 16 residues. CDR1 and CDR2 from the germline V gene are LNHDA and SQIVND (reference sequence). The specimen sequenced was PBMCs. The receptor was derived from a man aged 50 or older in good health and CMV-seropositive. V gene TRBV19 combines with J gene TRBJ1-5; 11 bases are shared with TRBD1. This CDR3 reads CASSRTGGAGNQPQHF. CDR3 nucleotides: TGTGCCAGTAGTCGGACAGGGGGCGCTGGGAATCAGCCCCAGCATTTT.